This T cell receptor (beta chain) was sequenced for a study of CD8+ T cells in alopecia areata. The sequencing template was cDNA reverse transcribed from extracted RNA. Produced via immunoSEQ multiplex PCR; TCRdb's table is partial and in-frame only. The sample has approximately 150,000 clones; approximately 60% are singletons. CDR1 is SQVTM, CDR2 ANQGSEA, per germline. V lost 0 bases to trimming and J lost 7 bases; unmatched junction nucleotides: 10. The CDR3 has 17 amino acids. Overall study results and limits: Possibly as an HLA-related effect, TCR sharing across patients appeared less clear than in mice. Lesional tissue from the scalp (especially in alopecia totalis/universalis) showed higher clonality than normal scalp. Scalp sample sequencing also detects resident alphabeta T cells of normal skin.

With respect to this clone: The antigen remains unidentified.

Separation by sorting yielded CD4+ and CD8+ T cells from PBMCs. Material for sequencing was CD8+ T cells sorted from blood. This receptor was identified in a human donor in good health. This chain joins TRBV29-1 and TRBJ2-7; 15 nucleotides align to TRBD2. The DNA of the CDR3 is TGCAGCGTTGAAGATCGGGGCCTGGGACTAGCGGGAGGAGAGCAGTACTTC. The encoded protein is CSVEDRGLGLAGGEQYF.